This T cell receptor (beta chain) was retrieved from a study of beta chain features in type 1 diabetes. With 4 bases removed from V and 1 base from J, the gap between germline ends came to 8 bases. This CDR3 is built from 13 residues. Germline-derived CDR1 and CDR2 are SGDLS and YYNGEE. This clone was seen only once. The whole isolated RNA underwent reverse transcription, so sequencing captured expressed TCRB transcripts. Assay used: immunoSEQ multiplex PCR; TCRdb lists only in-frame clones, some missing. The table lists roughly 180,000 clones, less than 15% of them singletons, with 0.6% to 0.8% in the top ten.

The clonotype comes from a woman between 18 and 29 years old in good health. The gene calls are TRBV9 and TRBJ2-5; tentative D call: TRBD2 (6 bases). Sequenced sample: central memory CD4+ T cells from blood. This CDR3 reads CASSTGVQETQYF. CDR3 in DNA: TGTGCCAGCAGCACGGGGGTCCAAGAGACCCAGTACTTC.